The subject of this entry is one TCR beta chain. Assay used: immunoSEQ multiplex PCR; TCRdb lists only in-frame clones, some missing. The table has around 7,000 clones, around 88% seen once. The V gene end was trimmed by 5 bases and the J gene end by 5 bases; junction bases not matched to a gene: 11. This CDR3 comprises 15 residues. CDR1 is MNHEY and CDR2 is SMNVEV in the germline V gene (reference sequence). The data stem from a study of T cell clonotyping in hematopoietic cell transplantation. The time point is: recipient sample about 28 days before transplant, after cytoreduction. The gene calls are TRBV27 and TRBJ1-2; 7 positions agree with TRBD1. Material: peripheral blood mononuclear cells, obtained before stem cell transplant. This receptor was identified in a man aged 25-40 years with acute myeloid leukemia. Some clones in this sample may be carry-over from other donors' samples. As DNA, the CDR3 is TGTGCCAGCAGTACAATCGACAGGGCCGCTTATGGCTACACCTTC. It translates to CASSTIDRAAYGYTF.